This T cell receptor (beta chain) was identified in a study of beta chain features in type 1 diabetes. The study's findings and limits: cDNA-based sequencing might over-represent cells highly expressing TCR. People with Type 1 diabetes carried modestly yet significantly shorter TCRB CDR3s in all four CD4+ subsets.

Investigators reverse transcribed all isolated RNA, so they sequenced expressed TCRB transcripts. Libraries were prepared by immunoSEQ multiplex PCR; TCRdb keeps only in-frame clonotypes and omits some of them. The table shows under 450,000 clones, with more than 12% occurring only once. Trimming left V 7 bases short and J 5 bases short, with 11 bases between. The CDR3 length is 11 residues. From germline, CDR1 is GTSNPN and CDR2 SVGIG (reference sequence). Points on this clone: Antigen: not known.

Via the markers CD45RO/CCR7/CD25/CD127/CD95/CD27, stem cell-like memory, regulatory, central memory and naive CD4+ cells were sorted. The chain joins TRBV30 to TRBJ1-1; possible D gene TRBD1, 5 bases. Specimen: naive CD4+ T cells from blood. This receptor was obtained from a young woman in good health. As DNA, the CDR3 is TGTGCCTTCAGGTCAGGGACTGAAGCTTTCTTT. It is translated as CAFRSGTEAFF.